This T cell receptor beta chain emerged from a study of cytomegalovirus exposure and HLA in healthy donors. PCR involved 60 Vbeta and 13 Jbeta primers. Libraries were prepared by immunoSEQ multiplex PCR; TCRdb keeps only in-frame clonotypes and omits some of them. The sample lists about 140,000 clones, approximately 71% occurring once. Notes on this clone: Its matching antigen is unknown.

Points from the study as a whole: After further analysis at a later stage, 16,951 TCR beta sequences were associated with HLA alleles at 0.05 false discovery rate. In most subjects, TCR beta sequences reportedly gave accurate predictions of HLA-A and HLA-B alleles.

The CDR3 has 14 residues. The V gene lost 1 base and the J gene lost 4 bases, with 11 bases spanning the gap. Per the germline V gene, CDR1 is SGDLS and CDR2 is YYNGEE. The donors, nominally healthy at sampling, likely had unrecorded immune exposures. V gene TRBV9 combines with J gene TRBJ1-1; TRBD1 is a possible D gene (6 bases). This TCR was sampled from a woman between 50 and 59 years old in good health and CMV-seronegative. The specimen was PBMCs. The chain's CDR3 is CASSVPTGSTEAFF. Here the CDR3 DNA reads TGTGCCAGCAGCGTACCCACAGGGTCCACTGAAGCTTTCTTT. Full variable domain (missing parts from reference TRBV9 and TRBJ1-1): DSGVTQTPKHLITATGQRVTLRCSPRSGDLSVYWYQQSLDQGLQFLIQYYNGEERAKGNILERFSAQQFPDLHSELNLSSLELGDSALYFCASSVPTGSTEAFFGQGTRLTVV.